One and the same sample provided the 18 T cell receptor beta chains below, sequenced in a study of regulatory and conventional T cells in RAG deficiency. TCRdb's copy holds only in-frame clones and misses some; the assay was immunoSEQ multiplex PCR. The sample records approximately 30,000 clones, 90% to 96% being singletons. Conventional CD4+ T cells were sorted from blood as CD25-low CD127-high cells. The same sample was also used in a study of regulatory T cells. That source adds: The primer mix had 52 TRBV and 13 TRBJ primers.

The sequenced sample was CD25- CD4+ T cells sorted from blood. These receptors originate from a human donor in good health.

This chain uses TRBV7-2 with TRBJ1-2; 8 bases match TRBD1. Germline V gene data show CDR1 as SGHTA and CDR2 as FQGNSA. V lost 5 bases, J lost 6 bases, and 5 bases stayed unmatched. This CDR3 has 13 residues. This chain's CDR3 is CASSRTGRDGYTF. As DNA, the CDR3 is TGTGCCAGCAGCCGGACAGGGCGGGATGGCTACACCTTC.

This chain uses TRBV18 with TRBJ2-5; possibly TRBD1 for D (5 bases). The CDR3 contains 13 residues. Per germline, CDR1 KGHSH and CDR2 LQKENI. The V and J ends lost 4 bases and 1 base respectively, with 7 bases between them. CDR3 sequence reads: CASSQGAQETQYF. CDR3 DNA sequence: TGTGCCAGCTCACAAGGGGCCCAAGAGACCCAGTACTTC.

This clone was seen just once. J is TRBJ2-3 and V is TRBV5-4; D not resolved. Germline assignment: CDR1 SGHNT and CDR2 YYREEE (reference sequence). V lost 0 bases to trimming and J lost 0 bases, with 5 bases between them. This CDR3 is 14 amino acids long. The CDR3 spells CASSLGPSTDTQYF. As DNA, the CDR3 is TGTGCCAGCAGCTTGGGGCCGAGCACAGATACGCAGTATTTT.

The chain combines TRBV5-1 with TRBJ2-1; 8 bases align to TRBD1. From germline, CDR1 is SGHRS and CDR2 YFSETQ. V gave up 2 bases and J gave up 4 bases; unmatched junction bases: 5. This CDR3 spans 15 amino acids. CDR3 DNA: TGCGCCAGCAGCTTCAGGACAGGGTTATACAATGAGCAGTTCTTC. It is translated as CASSFRTGLYNEQFF. Full variable domain (rest looked up from reference TRBV5-1 and TRBJ2-1): KAGVTQTPRYLIKTRGQQVTLSCSPISGHRSVSWYQQTPGQGLQFLFEYFSETQRNKGNFPGRFSGRQFSNSRSEMNVSTLELGDSALYLCASSFRTGLYNEQFFGPGTRLTVL.

This chain connects TRBV6-1 to TRBJ2-4; 9 bases line up with TRBD1. The CDR3 sequence is 15 residues long. V lost 3 bases to trimming and J lost 1 base; unmatched junction nucleotides: 1. Germline V CDR1 and CDR2: MNHNS, SASEGT. The CDR3 DNA is TGTGCCAGCAGTGAGGACAGGGGTGCCAAAAACATTCAGTACTTC. Residues: CASSEDRGAKNIQYF.

In its sample, this clone was seen once. This chain links TRBV4-1 with TRBJ2-7; TRBD2 matches at 10 bases. V gave up 5 bases and J gave up 0 bases; unmatched junction bases: 4. The CDR3 loop spans 15 amino acids. The germline CDR1 and CDR2 sequences are MGHRA and YSYEKL. The CDR3 here is CASSIGLAVSYEQYF. Here the CDR3 DNA reads TGCGCCAGCAGCATAGGACTAGCGGTCTCCTACGAGCAGTACTTC.

The V call is TRBV30, the J call TRBJ1-2; D not resolved. Trimming took off 2 bases at V and 0 bases at J, with 13 bases between the two ends. CDR1 is GTSNPN and CDR2 is SVGIG in the germline V gene (reference sequence). This CDR3 contains 15 residues. CDR3 residues: CAWSNQPGTNYGYTF. The CDR3 DNA sequence: TGTGCCTGGAGTAATCAGCCAGGTACTAACTATGGCTACACCTTC. The whole variable domain, filled in from reference TRBV30 and TRBJ1-2, reads SQTIHQWPATLVQPVGSPLSLECTVEGTSNPNLYWYRQAAGRGLQLLFYSVGIGQISSEVPQNLSASRPQDRQFILSSKKLLLSDSGFYLCAWSNQPGTNYGYTFGSGTRLTVV.

The V call is TRBV5-5, the J call TRBJ2-5; TRBD2 aligns across 9 bases. The J segment lost 4 bases and the V segment lost 0 bases, leaving 4 bases of the junction unmatched. Germline assignment: CDR1 SGHKS and CDR2 YYEKEE (reference sequence). This CDR3 has 15 amino acids. The CDR3 reads CASSLGAGGRETQYF. CDR3 DNA sequence: TGTGCCAGCAGCTTGGGGGCGGGAGGGCGAGAGACCCAGTACTTC.

The V and J genes are TRBV10-3 and TRBJ1-2; D call uncertain. CDR1 ENHRY and CDR2 SYGVKD come from the germline V gene. Trimming took off 2 bases at V and 3 bases at J, with 7 bases between the two ends. The CDR3 spans 13 residues. The chain's CDR3 is CAISEGRYYGYTF. The CDR3 DNA is TGTGCCATCAGTGAGGGCCGCTACTATGGCTACACCTTC.

This chain links TRBV18 with TRBJ1-2, with D maybe TRBD1 (6 bases). From germline, CDR1 is KGHSH and CDR2 LQKENI. This CDR3 spans 15 amino acids. V lost 6 bases and J 0 bases, leaving 14 bases between the germline ends. The CDR3 region is CASSRDRQPNYGYTF. CDR3 in DNA: TGTGCCAGCTCGCGAGACAGGCAGCCTAACTATGGCTACACCTTC.

The V call is TRBV7-6, the J call TRBJ2-6; 9 nucleotides agree with TRBD1. This CDR3 is built from 18 residues. CDR1 and CDR2 (germline): SGHVS, FNYEAQ. Unmatched junction bases numbered 8, after V lost 4 bases and J lost 1 base. CDR3 sequence: CASSSRGQGISGANVLTF. CDR3 nucleotides: TGTGCCAGCAGCTCAAGGGGACAGGGAATATCTGGGGCCAACGTCCTGACTTTC.

The chain combines TRBV6-5 with TRBJ1-2, with a tentative D call TRBD1 (5 bases). Deletions cut 3 bases from V and 6 bases from J, with 14 bases between. This CDR3 has 14 amino acids. Germline V lookup: CDR1 MNHEY, CDR2 SVGAGI. The CDR3 sequence is CASSYMIGGDGYTF. CDR3 nucleotides: TGTGCCAGCAGTTATATGATCGGGGGGGATGGCTACACCTTC.

The rearrangement links TRBV14 to TRBJ1-3, with 8 bases matching TRBD1. Germline loops: CDR1 SGHDN, CDR2 FVKESK. This CDR3 spans 20 amino acids. With 3 bases clipped from V and 1 base from J, the junction kept 17 bases outside the gene matches. CDR3 coding DNA: TGTGCCAGCAGCCACCACCGGGGGACAGGCGACCTTGAGTCTGGAAACACCATATATTTT. Its protein is CASSHHRGTGDLESGNTIYF.

The chain employs TRBV5-6 and TRBJ2-7, with D perhaps matching TRBD1 (5 bases). This CDR3 is 14 amino acids long. Germline CDR1 reads SGHDT; CDR2 reads YYEEEE. Trimming left V 0 bases short and J 4 bases short, with 11 bases between. In DNA form, the CDR3 reads TGTGCCAGCAGCTTGGGTAGGGGATTGTACGAGCAGTACTTC. It yields the protein CASSLGRGLYEQYF.

This sequence joins TRBV4-2 and TRBJ1-1, with D perhaps TRBD1 (5 bases). The germline V and J ends were trimmed by 2 bases and 5 bases, with 18 bases remaining between them. CDR3 length: 16 amino acids. Germline V gives CDR1 LGHNA, CDR2 YNFKEQ. The CDR3 here is CASSQPTGTIGTEAFF. The CDR3 DNA reads as TGTGCCAGCAGCCAACCTACCGGGACTATAGGGACTGAAGCTTTCTTT.

The chain carries TRBV19 and TRBJ2-1; 10 nucleotides agree with TRBD2. Trimming removed 3 bases from V and 4 bases from J; junction bases left unmatched: 3. There are 15 residues in the CDR3. Per germline, CDR1 LNHDA and CDR2 SQIVND (reference sequence). The CDR3 here is CASSIGLAEYNEQFF. In nucleotides, the CDR3 is TGTGCCAGTAGTATTGGACTAGCGGAGTACAATGAGCAGTTCTTC.

J is TRBJ2-5 and V is TRBV12-5, with 12 bases identical to TRBD1. The V gene's germline CDR1 is LGHNT and CDR2 FRNRAP. With V trimmed by 1 base and J by 4 bases, 7 bases remained unmatched. This CDR3 is built from 17 residues. The CDR3 nucleotides read TGTGCTAGTGGTTTGGGCCGGGACAGGGGGCCGGCAGAGACCCAGTACTTC. As protein: CASGLGRDRGPAETQYF.

The rearrangement links TRBV5-8 to TRBJ1-5, with D perhaps matching TRBD1 (5 bases). V was trimmed by 6 bases and J by 4 bases, leaving 17 bases between them. This CDR3 is 15 amino acids long. Germline CDR1 and CDR2: SGHTS and YDEGEE. The CDR3 protein is CASTPFFGGNQPQHF. The CDR3 coding sequence is TGTGCCAGCACCCCATTTTTCGGGGGGAATCAGCCCCAGCATTTT.